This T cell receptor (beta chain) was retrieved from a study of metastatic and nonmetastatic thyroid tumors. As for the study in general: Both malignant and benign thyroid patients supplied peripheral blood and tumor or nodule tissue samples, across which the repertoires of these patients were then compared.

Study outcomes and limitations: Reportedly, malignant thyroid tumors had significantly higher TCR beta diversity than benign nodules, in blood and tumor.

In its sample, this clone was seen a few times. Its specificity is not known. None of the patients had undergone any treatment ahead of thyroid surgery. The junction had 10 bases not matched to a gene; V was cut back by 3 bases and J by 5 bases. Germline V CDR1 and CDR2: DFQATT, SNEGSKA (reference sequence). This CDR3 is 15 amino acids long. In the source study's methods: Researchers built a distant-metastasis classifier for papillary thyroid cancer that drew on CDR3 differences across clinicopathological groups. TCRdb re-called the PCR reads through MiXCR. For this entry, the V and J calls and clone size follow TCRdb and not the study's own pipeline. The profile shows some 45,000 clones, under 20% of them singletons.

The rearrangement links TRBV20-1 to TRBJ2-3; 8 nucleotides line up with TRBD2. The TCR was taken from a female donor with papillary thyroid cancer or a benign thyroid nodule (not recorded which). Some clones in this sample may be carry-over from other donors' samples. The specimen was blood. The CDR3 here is CSASYAGLVGDTQYF. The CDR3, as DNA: TGCAGTGCTAGTTACGCGGGACTAGTGGGAGATACGCAGTATTTT.